A selection of T cell receptor beta chains follows, all from one sample in a study of Graves' ophthalmopathy and Graves' hyperthyroidism. Via MiXCR, TCRdb re-called the multiplex PCR reads, giving one row per CDR3 protein. The sample holds hundreds of thousands of distinct CDR3 sequences, 21% seen once. The sample was peripheral blood. All receptors derive from a woman younger than 35 with stable Graves' hyperthyroidism. Each CDR3 is given with its conserved first and last residue. Each record gives: clone size, J gene, V gene, D gene, CDR3 protein, CDR3 DNA. The D gene is left open where the match is weak. Clone size, where shown, is once, few, many, or a class for clones that have expanded.

clone size: many; J gene: TRBJ1-6; V gene: TRBV3-1; D gene: TRBD1; CDR3 protein: CASSRSGGETSPLHF; CDR3 DNA: TGTGCCAGCAGCCGGTCAGGGGGCGAGACTTCACCCCTCCACTTT
clone size: many; J gene: TRBJ1-2; V gene: TRBV7-3; D gene: TRBD1; CDR3 protein: CASSLLGQETTYGYTF; CDR3 DNA: TGTGCCAGCAGCTTATTAGGACAGGAAACCACCTATGGCTACACCTTC
clone size: many; J gene: TRBJ1-1; V gene: TRBV6-5; D gene: .; CDR3 protein: CASTRGASGTEAFF; CDR3 DNA: TGTGCCAGCACCAGGGGCGCCTCGGGTACGGAAGCTTTCTTT
clone size: .; J gene: TRBJ1-3; V gene: TRBV2; D gene: .; CDR3 protein: CASSGEGSSSGNTIYF; CDR3 DNA: TGTGCCAGCAGTGGAGAGGGTTCGAGCTCTGGAAACACCATATATTTT
clone size: many; J gene: TRBJ2-7; V gene: TRBV12-3/TRBV12-4; D gene: .; CDR3 protein: CASSLGPESGEQYF; CDR3 DNA: TGTGCCAGCAGTTTGGGACCCGAGTCGGGCGAGCAGTACTTC
clone size: many; J gene: TRBJ2-5; V gene: TRBV6-2/TRBV6-3; D gene: TRBD2; CDR3 protein: CASSYSGLGLAENQETQYF; CDR3 DNA: TGTGCCAGCAGTTACTCGGGCCTAGGGCTAGCGGAGAACCAAGAGACCCAGTACTTC
clone size: .; J gene: TRBJ1-2; V gene: TRBV7-8; D gene: TRBD1; CDR3 protein: CASSLSQGALDYTF; CDR3 DNA: TGTGCCAGCAGCTTAAGCCAGGGGGCGCTTGACTACACCTTC
clone size: many; J gene: TRBJ1-1; V gene: TRBV28; D gene: .; CDR3 protein: CADSSNTEAFF; CDR3 DNA: TGTGCGGACAGCTCGAACACTGAAGCTTTCTTT
clone size: few; J gene: TRBJ1-2; V gene: TRBV30; D gene: TRBD1; CDR3 protein: CAWSGGRGRLPRGYTF; CDR3 DNA: TGTGCCTGGAGTGGGGGCAGGGGGCGCTTACCCCGGGGCTACACCTTC
clone size: many; J gene: TRBJ2-7; V gene: TRBV12-3/TRBV12-4; D gene: .; CDR3 protein: CASSWRKGSEQYF; CDR3 DNA: TGTGCCAGCAGTTGGAGGAAGGGATCCGAGCAGTACTTC
clone size: .; J gene: TRBJ2-7; V gene: TRBV15; D gene: TRBD2; CDR3 protein: CATSSRLAGDEQYF; CDR3 DNA: TGTGCCACCAGCAGCCGACTAGCGGGGGACGAGCAGTACTTC
clone size: many; J gene: TRBJ2-3; V gene: TRBV6-2/TRBV6-3; D gene: .; CDR3 protein: CARRGGYTQYF; CDR3 DNA: TGTGCCAGAAGGGGAGGATATACGCAGTATTTT
clone size: few; J gene: TRBJ2-5; V gene: TRBV28; D gene: TRBD2; CDR3 protein: CASSLSRLAGGRETQYF; CDR3 DNA: TGTGCCAGCAGTTTATCCCGGCTAGCGGGAGGTCGAGAGACCCAGTACTTC
clone size: many; J gene: TRBJ2-5; V gene: TRBV12-3/TRBV12-4; D gene: TRBD2; CDR3 protein: CASSETSGPETQYF; CDR3 DNA: TGTGCCAGCAGTGAGACTAGCGGGCCGGAGACCCAGTACTTC
clone size: many; J gene: TRBJ2-5; V gene: TRBV5-1; D gene: .; CDR3 protein: CASSSNSGSRETQYF; CDR3 DNA: TGCGCCAGCAGTTCAAACTCAGGGTCCAGAGAGACCCAGTACTTC
clone size: many; J gene: TRBJ1-1; V gene: TRBV12-3/TRBV12-4; D gene: .; CDR3 protein: CASSRGLGEAFF; CDR3 DNA: TGTGCCAGCAGCCGGGGACTAGGGGAAGCTTTCTTT
clone size: many; J gene: TRBJ1-2; V gene: TRBV29-1; D gene: .; CDR3 protein: CSVAGRNGYTF; CDR3 DNA: TGCAGCGTTGCGGGCAGAAATGGCTACACCTTC
clone size: many; J gene: TRBJ2-7; V gene: TRBV20-1; D gene: .; CDR3 protein: CSASGGSFVSYEQYF; CDR3 DNA: TGCAGTGCTAGTGGGGGGTCATTTGTGTCCTACGAGCAGTACTTC
clone size: .; J gene: TRBJ2-7; V gene: TRBV5-1; D gene: .; CDR3 protein: CASSFTGDYEQYF; CDR3 DNA: TGCGCCAGCAGCTTCACAGGAGACTACGAGCAGTACTTC
clone size: .; J gene: TRBJ1-1; V gene: TRBV5-1; D gene: .; CDR3 protein: CASSLEFDTEAFF; CDR3 DNA: TGCGCCAGCAGCTTGGAATTTGACACTGAAGCTTTCTTT
clone size: .; J gene: TRBJ1-2; V gene: TRBV6-1; D gene: .; CDR3 protein: CASSPPGHYGYTF; CDR3 DNA: TGTGCCAGCAGCCCTCCTGGGCACTATGGCTACACCTTC
clone size: .; J gene: TRBJ2-1; V gene: TRBV24-1; D gene: TRBD2; CDR3 protein: CATSVQGTSGKNNEQFF; CDR3 DNA: TGTGCCACCAGTGTTCAGGGGACTAGCGGGAAAAACAATGAGCAGTTCTTC
clone size: many; J gene: TRBJ1-6; V gene: TRBV20-1; D gene: .; CDR3 protein: CSARVEWGYNSPLHF; CDR3 DNA: TGCAGTGCTAGAGTCGAATGGGGTTATAATTCACCCCTCCACTTT
clone size: few; J gene: TRBJ2-5; V gene: TRBV6-1; D gene: .; CDR3 protein: CASRAGLLETQYF; CDR3 DNA: TGTGCCAGCAGGGCGGGCCTGTTAGAGACCCAGTACTTC
clone size: .; J gene: TRBJ2-1; V gene: TRBV19; D gene: TRBD2; CDR3 protein: CASSRLAGEHEQFF; CDR3 DNA: TGTGCCAGTAGTAGACTAGCGGGAGAACATGAGCAGTTCTTC
clone size: .; J gene: TRBJ2-7; V gene: TRBV5-6; D gene: .; CDR3 protein: CASSYHSVPYEQYF; CDR3 DNA: TGTGCCAGCAGCTACCACAGCGTTCCCTACGAGCAGTACTTC
clone size: many; J gene: TRBJ2-7; V gene: TRBV7-8; D gene: .; CDR3 protein: CASSLYLGEFISYEQYF; CDR3 DNA: TGTGCCAGCAGCTTATATCTGGGGGAGTTCATCTCCTACGAGCAGTACTTC
clone size: .; J gene: TRBJ2-7; V gene: TRBV28; D gene: .; CDR3 protein: CASSLSPHEQYF; CDR3 DNA: TGTGCCAGCAGTTTATCGCCCCACGAGCAGTACTTC
clone size: many; J gene: TRBJ2-5; V gene: TRBV11-2; D gene: TRBD2; CDR3 protein: CASSLRREGRETQYF; CDR3 DNA: TGTGCCAGCAGCTTAAGGAGGGAGGGCCGGGAGACCCAGTACTTC
clone size: many; J gene: TRBJ2-2; V gene: TRBV11-2; D gene: TRBD2; CDR3 protein: CASSSQGTSGIGGELFF; CDR3 DNA: TGTGCCAGCAGCTCACAAGGGACTAGCGGGATAGGCGGGGAGCTGTTTTTT
clone size: many; J gene: TRBJ2-7; V gene: TRBV11-2; D gene: TRBD1; CDR3 protein: CASSLVLTGLQYF; CDR3 DNA: TGTGCCAGCAGCTTAGTTTTGACAGGGCTGCAGTACTTC
clone size: few; J gene: TRBJ2-3; V gene: TRBV6-2/TRBV6-3; D gene: TRBD2; CDR3 protein: CASSNGLADTDTQYF; CDR3 DNA: TGTGCCAGCAGTAACGGACTAGCGGACACAGATACGCAGTATTTT
clone size: many; J gene: TRBJ1-2; V gene: TRBV12-3/TRBV12-4; D gene: TRBD1; CDR3 protein: CASSRGQGVGYTF; CDR3 DNA: TGTGCCAGCAGTAGGGGGCAGGGGGTTGGCTACACCTTC
clone size: many; J gene: TRBJ2-7; V gene: TRBV6-1; D gene: TRBD1; CDR3 protein: CASSRGSHYEQYF; CDR3 DNA: TGTGCCTCGAGCAGGGGGAGTCACTACGAGCAGTACTTC
clone size: many; J gene: TRBJ2-2; V gene: TRBV12-3/TRBV12-4; D gene: .; CDR3 protein: CASSLTNTGELFF; CDR3 DNA: TGTGCCAGCAGTTTAACCAACACCGGGGAGCTGTTTTTT
clone size: many; J gene: TRBJ2-7; V gene: TRBV7-2; D gene: .; CDR3 protein: CASSLAPWEQYF; CDR3 DNA: TGTGCCAGCAGCTTAGCGCCGTGGGAGCAGTACTTC
clone size: many; J gene: TRBJ1-5; V gene: TRBV6-5; D gene: .; CDR3 protein: CASSREVYQPQHF; CDR3 DNA: TGTGCCAGCAGTAGGGAAGTCTATCAGCCCCAGCATTTT
clone size: .; J gene: TRBJ2-7; V gene: TRBV25-1; D gene: .; CDR3 protein: CASSREGPTYEQYF; CDR3 DNA: TGTGCCAGCAGTAGAGAGGGACCAACCTACGAGCAGTACTTC
clone size: many; J gene: TRBJ1-2; V gene: TRBV4-1; D gene: .; CDR3 protein: CASSQVVVRRGQGYTF; CDR3 DNA: TGCGCCAGCAGCCAAGTGGTAGTGCGCAGGGGTCAAGGCTACACCTTC
clone size: many; J gene: TRBJ1-2; V gene: TRBV19; D gene: .; CDR3 protein: CATTAGRPYGYTF; CDR3 DNA: TGTGCCACCACAGCCGGACGCCCCTATGGCTACACCTTC
clone size: .; J gene: TRBJ1-1; V gene: TRBV20-1; D gene: .; CDR3 protein: CSARDNRAAEAFF; CDR3 DNA: TGCAGTGCTAGAGATAACAGGGCTGCTGAAGCTTTCTTT
clone size: many; J gene: TRBJ1-5; V gene: TRBV2; D gene: .; CDR3 protein: CASRSTWEPQHF; CDR3 DNA: TGTGCCAGCAGGTCCACGTGGGAGCCCCAGCATTTT